The present T cell receptor (beta chain) was sequenced within a study of shared clonotypes between healthy human individuals. As for the study in general: Each donor had three CD4 naive, three CD4 memory, two CD8 naive and one CD8 memory plate.

CD8 cells classed as naive were CD45RO-negative and positively selected for CCR7, excluding terminally differentiated effector memory CD45RA+ cells. Study donors comprised healthy, HIV-negative adults devoid of recent acute infection or vaccination. A word on this clone: Its antigen is still unknown.

Only in-frame clones appear in the TCRdb table, and some are missing; sequencing was by immunoSEQ multiplex PCR. Of fewer than 800,000 clones listed, 90% to 95% are singletons. The trim removed 3 bases at V and 3 bases at J, leaving 9 bases unmatched. This CDR3 comprises 16 residues. From germline, CDR1 is LNHDA and CDR2 SQIVND (reference sequence). Overall study results and limits: Of the naive CD4 clonotypes, 4% to 5% were shared across several donors. Rarefaction analysis demonstrated incomplete sorted-subset sequencing notwithstanding large depth.

This TCR derives from a man aged 30 to 39 in good health. The chain uses TRBV19 and TRBJ1-1, with TRBD1 matching over 8 bases. The material sequenced was naive CD8+ T cells sorted from blood. CDR3 nucleotide sequence: TGTGCCAGTAGTATGGGGCAGGGGGCAGTCGACACTGAAGCTTTCTTT. This encodes CASSMGQGAVDTEAFF.